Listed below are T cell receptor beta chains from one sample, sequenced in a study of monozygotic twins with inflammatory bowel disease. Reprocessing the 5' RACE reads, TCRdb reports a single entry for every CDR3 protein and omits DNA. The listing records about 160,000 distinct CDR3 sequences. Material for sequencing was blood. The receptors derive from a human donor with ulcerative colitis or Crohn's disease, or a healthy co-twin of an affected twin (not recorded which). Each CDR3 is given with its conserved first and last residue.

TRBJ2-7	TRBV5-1	CASSNRGSSYEQYF
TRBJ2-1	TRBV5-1	CASSLGRASYNEQFF
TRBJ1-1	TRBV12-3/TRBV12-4	CASSATGIWSEAFF
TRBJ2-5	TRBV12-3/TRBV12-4	CASSPRQSQETQYF
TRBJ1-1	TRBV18	CASSPLRQNTEAFF
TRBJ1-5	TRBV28	CVSGGNSYQPQHF
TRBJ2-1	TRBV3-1	CASSQDVAGGLREQFF
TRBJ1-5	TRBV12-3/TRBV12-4	CASSFGRVDQPQHF
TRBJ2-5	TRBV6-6	CASSLQGVEETQYF
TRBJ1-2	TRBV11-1	CARTDPRLFPYGYTF
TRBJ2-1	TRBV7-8	CASSPRTVYNEQFF
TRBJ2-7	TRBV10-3	CAISELSDEQYF
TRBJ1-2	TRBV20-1	CSASTTRAGGQYGGTF
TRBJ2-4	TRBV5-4	CASSLRAEGNIQYF
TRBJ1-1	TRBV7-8	CASSDGTPGWSTEAFF
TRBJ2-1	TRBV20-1	CSASPRTTEQFF
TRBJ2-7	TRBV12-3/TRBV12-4	CASRLSSSYEQYF
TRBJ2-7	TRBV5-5	CASSFEPGYLVYYEQYF
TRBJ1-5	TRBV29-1	CSVGRPGTQPQHF
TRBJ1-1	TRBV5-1	CASSLLQGRTEAFF
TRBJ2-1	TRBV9	CASSVATGLRDQFF
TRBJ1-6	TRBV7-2	CASSPRRGHNSPLHF
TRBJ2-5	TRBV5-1	CASSPNQETQYF
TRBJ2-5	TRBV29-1	CSVARLAGFETQYF
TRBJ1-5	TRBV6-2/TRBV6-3	CASRRTGNGQPQHF